Given below is one T cell receptor (beta chain) in context. In the source study's methods: Quantification of nucleated cells was approximated via reference gene primer amplification. Produced via immunoSEQ multiplex PCR; TCRdb's table is partial and in-frame only. V and J calls and clone size are given by that table; D and trimming were obtained from the DNA. The sample holds around 260,000 clones, 70% to 90% seen once. The entry originates in a study of blood T cell repertoires in COVID-19. Background on the study: Acute-phase and convalescent COVID-19 samples originated in the United States, Italy and Spain.

CDR3 length: 14 amino acids. Germline CDR1 LGHNA, CDR2 YSLEER. V lost 1 base and J 4 bases, leaving 7 bases between the germline ends. The sample was peripheral blood. J is TRBJ2-2 and V is TRBV4-3; D is uncertain. This TCR was sampled from a woman in her 30s with active or convalescent COVID-19. CDR3 bases: TGCGCCAGCAGCCAAGTATGGGCCACCGGGGAGCTGTTTTTT. Translated, it gives CASSQVWATGELFF.